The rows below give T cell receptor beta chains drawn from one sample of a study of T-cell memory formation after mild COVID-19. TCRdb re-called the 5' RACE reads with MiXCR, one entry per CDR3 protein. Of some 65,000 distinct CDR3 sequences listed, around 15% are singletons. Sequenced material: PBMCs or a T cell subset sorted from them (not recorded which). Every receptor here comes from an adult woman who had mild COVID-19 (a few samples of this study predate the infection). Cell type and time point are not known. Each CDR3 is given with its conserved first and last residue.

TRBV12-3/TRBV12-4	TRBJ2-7	CASSSTGVEQYF
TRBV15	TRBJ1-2	CATRGILNYGYTF
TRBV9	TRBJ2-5	CASSVEASGAETQYF
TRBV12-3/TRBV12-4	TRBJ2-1	CASSWTSSYNEQFF
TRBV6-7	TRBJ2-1	CASSLPRVATYNEQFF
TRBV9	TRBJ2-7	CASSAEAGTGIYEQYF
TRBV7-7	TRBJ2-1	CASSPAAGGPLEQFF
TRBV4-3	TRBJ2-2	CASSQGQGASGELFF
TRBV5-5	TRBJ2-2	CASSLSGGNTGELFF
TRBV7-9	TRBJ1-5	CASSRYTGGGNQPQHF
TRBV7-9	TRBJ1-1	CASSLGYTEAFF
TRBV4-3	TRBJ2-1	CASSTRQGGEQFF
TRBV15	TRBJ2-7	CATSSKTGFKWEQYF
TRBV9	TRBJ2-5	CASSVDGSGPQETQYF
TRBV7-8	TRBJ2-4	CASSLGGASGRLGGAKNIQYF
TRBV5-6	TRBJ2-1	CASSLLTRGSDNEQFF
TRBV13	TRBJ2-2	CASSFTLAGELFF
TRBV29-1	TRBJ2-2	CSVEGVGPGELFF
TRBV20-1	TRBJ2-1	CSARDLASGGYNEQFF
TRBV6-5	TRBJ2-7	CASSYGGQSYEQYF
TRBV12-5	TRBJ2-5	CASGSLAPSGTQETQYF
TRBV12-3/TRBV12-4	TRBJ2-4	CASSPRTSPNIQYF
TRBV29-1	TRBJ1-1	CSVDLDQGMNTEAFF
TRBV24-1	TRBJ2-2	CATSDLRGNTGELFF
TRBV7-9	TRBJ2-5	CASSPPGTSGETQYF
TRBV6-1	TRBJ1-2	CASSTLTGYGYTF
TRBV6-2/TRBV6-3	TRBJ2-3	CASSFSGSPDTQYF
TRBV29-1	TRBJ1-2	CSGDTGVDGYTF
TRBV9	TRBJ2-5	CASSVVPQETQYF
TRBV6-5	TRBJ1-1	CASRRPGTEAFF
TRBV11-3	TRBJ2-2	CASSTLGTNGPGELFF
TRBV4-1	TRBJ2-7	CASSQVDGYEQYF
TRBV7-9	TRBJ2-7	CASSLLLGYEQYF
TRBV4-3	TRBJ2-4	CASSPGTTQENIQYF
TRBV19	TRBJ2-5	CASSPRATGQETQYF
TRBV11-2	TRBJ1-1	CASSLAGGVHTEAFF
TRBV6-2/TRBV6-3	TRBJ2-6	CASSYSNSGANVLTF
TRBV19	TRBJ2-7	CASINPSRTSGPFYEQYF
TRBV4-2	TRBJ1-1	CASSQEIRGRYTEAFF
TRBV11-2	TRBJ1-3	CASSLDPTGQGNTIYF
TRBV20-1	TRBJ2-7	CSDREEREVYEQYF
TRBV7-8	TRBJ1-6	CASSLETDRYNSPLHF
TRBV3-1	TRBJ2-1	CASSQRTSGNNEQFF
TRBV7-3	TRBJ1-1	CASSRIRHVSGRDTEAFF
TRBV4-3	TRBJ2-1	CASSQDGTIYNEQFF
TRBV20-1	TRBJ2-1	CSVPGLAAYNEQFF
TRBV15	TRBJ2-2	CATSVNRNFNGELFF
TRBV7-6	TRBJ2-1	CASSPPEGEQFF
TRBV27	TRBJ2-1	CASSVQRFNNEQFF
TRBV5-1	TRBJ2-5	CASSFSGGKETQYF
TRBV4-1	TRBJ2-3	CASSPRTSGPDTQYF
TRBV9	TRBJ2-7	CASSEWDRGLEQYF
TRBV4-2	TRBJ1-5	CASSHGFTRGDSNQPQHF
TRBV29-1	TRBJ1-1	CSVEGRTTEAFF
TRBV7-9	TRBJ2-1	CASSPRQDPYNEQFF
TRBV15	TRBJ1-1	CATTDDRWSELPFF
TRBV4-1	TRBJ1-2	CASSQTGRNYGYTF
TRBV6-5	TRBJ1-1	CASSSYDKANTEAFF
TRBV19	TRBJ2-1	CASSIGRGTGSNEQFF